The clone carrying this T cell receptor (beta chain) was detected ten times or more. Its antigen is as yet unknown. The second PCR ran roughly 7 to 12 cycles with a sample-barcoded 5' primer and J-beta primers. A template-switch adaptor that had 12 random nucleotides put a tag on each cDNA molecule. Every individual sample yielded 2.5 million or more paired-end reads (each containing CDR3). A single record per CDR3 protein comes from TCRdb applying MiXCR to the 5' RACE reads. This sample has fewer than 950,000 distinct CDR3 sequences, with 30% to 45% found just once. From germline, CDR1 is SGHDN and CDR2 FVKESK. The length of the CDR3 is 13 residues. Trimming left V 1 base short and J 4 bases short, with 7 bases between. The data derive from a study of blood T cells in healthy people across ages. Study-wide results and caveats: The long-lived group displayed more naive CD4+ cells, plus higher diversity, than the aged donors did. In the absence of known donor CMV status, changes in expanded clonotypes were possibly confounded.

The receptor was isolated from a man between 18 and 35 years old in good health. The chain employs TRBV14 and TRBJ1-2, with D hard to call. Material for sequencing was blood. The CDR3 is CASSQGVRYGYTF. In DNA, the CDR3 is TGTGCCAGCAGCCAAGGGGTGCGCTATGGCTACACCTTC.